The 18 T cell receptor beta chains in this list originate from one sample, sequenced in a study of OX40 agonist ivuxolimab in advanced cancers. Produced via immunoSEQ multiplex PCR; TCRdb's table is partial and in-frame only. The sample has tens of thousands of clones, roughly 83% seen once; the top ten hold almost 1.5%. The sequencing here drew on CD4+ or CD8+ T cells sorted from blood, taken in a trial of the OX40 agonist ivuxolimab. Source of these receptors: an adult with an advanced solid tumor such as melanoma, head and neck, liver or kidney cancer.

Comments on this clone: One junction end disagrees with the germline gene, perhaps due to a read error. The V gene is TRBV6-5, the J gene TRBJ2-7; a weak D match, TRBD1 (6 bases). The CDR3 contains 14 residues. The germline gives CDR1 MNHEY, CDR2 SVGAGI. DNA for the CDR3: TGTGCCAGCGCTAATACAGGGCGAGCGTACGAACAGTACTTC. Its protein product is CASANTGRAYEQYF.

CDR3 loop: CASSPLQGRDTEAFF. DNA for the CDR3: TGTGCCAGCTCACCACTTCAGGGCAGAGACACTGAAGCTTTCTTT. This chain connects TRBV18 to TRBJ1-1, with a weak D call TRBD1 (5 bases). Trimming took off 1 base at V and 3 bases at J, with 12 bases between the two ends. This CDR3 is built from 15 residues. CDR1 KGHSH and CDR2 LQKENI come from the germline V gene.

This chain joins TRBV25-1 and TRBJ1-6; D is unclear. The V end lost 6 bases, the J end lost 4 bases, and 7 bases lay between the germline ends. Germline V gives CDR1 MGHDK, CDR2 SYGVNS. There are 13 residues in the CDR3. CDR3 DNA sequence: TGTGCCAGCAGACAGCAGTATAATTCACCCCTCCACTTT. Protein product: CASRQQYNSPLHF.

This sequence joins TRBV10-3 and TRBJ2-5, with 9 bases that match TRBD1. The CDR3 sequence is 15 residues long. V lost 2 bases, J lost 4 bases, and 5 bases stayed unmatched. CDR1 is ENHRY, CDR2 SYGVKD, per germline. CDR3 amino acids: CAISENPTGGETQYF. The CDR3 DNA sequence: TGTGCCATCAGTGAGAACCCGACAGGGGGAGAGACCCAGTACTTC.

The V call is TRBV5-1, the J call TRBJ2-3; possible D gene TRBD1, 7 bases. The V gene's germline CDR1 is SGHRS and CDR2 YFSETQ. V was pared by 3 bases and J by 4 bases, with 15 bases between. The CDR3 sequence is 15 residues long. In nucleotides, the CDR3 is TGCGCCAGCAGCTCCAGGGGGGACGGGGCAGATACGCAGTATTTT. Translating gives CASSSRGDGADTQYF.

This clone occurred a few times. J is TRBJ2-1 and V is TRBV28; D unresolved. CDR1 and CDR2 (germline): MDHEN, SYDVKM. Trimming took off 5 bases at V and 9 bases at J, with 14 bases between the two ends. This CDR3 has 13 amino acids. CDR3 loop: CASSLGPPLEQFF. In DNA form, the CDR3 reads TGTGCCAGCAGTCTCGGTCCACCTCTTGAGCAGTTCTTC. The variable domain in full, with the rest retrieved from reference TRBV28 and TRBJ2-1, is DVKVTQSSRYLVKRTGEKVFLECVQDMDHENMFWYRQDPGLGLRLIYFSYDVKMKEKGDIPEGYSVSREKKERFSLILESASTNQTSMYLCASSLGPPLEQFFGPGTRLTVL.

The V and J genes are TRBV28 and TRBJ1-4, with a weak D call TRBD1 (6 bases). Looked up from germline, CDR1 is MDHEN and CDR2 is SYDVKM. This CDR3 has 18 amino acids. V shed 8 bases and J shed 5 bases, with 27 bases lying between them. The CDR3 DNA follows: TGTGCCAGCGTACCTTCTATGGGGGCAGGCGGGGGGAATGAAAAACTGTTTTTT. It is translated as CASVPSMGAGGGNEKLFF.

J is TRBJ2-7 and V is TRBV28, with D perhaps being TRBD1 or TRBD2 (5 bases each). The germline V and J ends were trimmed by 3 bases and 2 bases, with 17 bases remaining between them. In germline, CDR1 is MDHEN, CDR2 SYDVKM. The CDR3 runs to 16 residues. As DNA, the CDR3 is TGTGCCAGCAGTTTTCCCCGGGGCGGAACAACCTACGAGCAGTACTTC. Translation: CASSFPRGGTTYEQYF.

The rearrangement links TRBV15 to TRBJ2-6, with TRBD1 as a possible D gene (5 bases). Germline V gives CDR1 LNHNV, CDR2 YYDKDF (reference sequence). Trimming removed 4 bases from V and 0 bases from J, with 19 bases in between. This CDR3 has 19 amino acids. The DNA for the CDR3 is TGTGCCACCAGCATCCTTTTGGGGCAGGAGAGCTCTGGGGCCAACGTCCTGACTTTC. This sequence encodes CATSILLGQESSGANVLTF.

This chain links TRBV29-1 with TRBJ2-1, with 9 positions matching TRBD1. Germline CDR1 SQVTM, CDR2 ANQGSEA. This CDR3 is 12 amino acids long. The junction had 5 bases not matched to a gene; V was cut back by 8 bases and J by 6 bases. CDR3 amino acids: CSTTGQGNEQFF. The CDR3 DNA reads TGCAGCACGACGGGACAGGGCAATGAGCAGTTCTTC.

This chain joins TRBV2 and TRBJ1-1; D not resolved. The CDR3 runs to 15 residues. The V end lost 7 bases, the J end lost 4 bases, and 19 bases lay between the germline ends. Per germline, CDR1 SNHLY and CDR2 FYNNEI. The CDR3 here is CASIREWLAGTEAFF. CDR3 in DNA: TGTGCCAGCATTAGAGAGTGGCTGGCGGGCACTGAAGCTTTCTTT.

The rearrangement uses TRBV19 and TRBJ2-5, with 9 bases aligning to TRBD2. The CDR3 is 16 residues long. CDR1 LNHDA and CDR2 SQIVND come from the germline V gene (reference sequence). V trimming: 3 bases; J trimming: 5 bases; junction bases outside the gene matches: 10. DNA for the CDR3: TGTGCCAGTAGTATCGGTGGCGGGGGGGCCGCCGAGACCCAGTACTTC. Residues: CASSIGGGGAAETQYF.

The chain recombines TRBV6-5 with TRBJ1-1; weak D call: TRBD1 (5 bases). The V gene lost 4 bases and the J gene lost 4 bases, with 19 bases spanning the gap. Per germline, CDR1 MNHEY and CDR2 SVGAGI. This CDR3 has 16 amino acids. The CDR3 loop reads CASSSRGVGGGTEAFF. Here the CDR3 DNA reads TGTGCCAGCAGTTCCCGCGGCGTGGGGGGAGGCACTGAAGCTTTCTTT.

The V and J genes are TRBV7-8 and TRBJ2-5, with D unresolved. The germline gives CDR1 SGHVS, CDR2 FQNEAQ. The CDR3 is 12 amino acids. Between the trimmed V and J ends, which lost 5 bases and 5 bases, there was a span of 9 bases. The DNA for the CDR3 is TGTGCCAGCAGCCAACCCATGGAGACCCAGTACTTC. Amino acid sequence: CASSQPMETQYF.

The chain couples TRBV19 to TRBJ2-5; D uncertain. This CDR3 contains 13 residues. Germline loops: CDR1 LNHDA, CDR2 SQIVND (reference sequence). The V end lost 5 bases, the J end lost 4 bases, and 11 bases lay between the germline ends. The CDR3 reads CASSSLTRETQYF. CDR3 DNA sequence: TGTGCCAGTAGTTCCTTGACCCGAGAGACCCAGTACTTC.

The J gene is TRBJ1-2, the V gene TRBV29-1, with 7 nucleotides matching TRBD1. V shed 5 bases and J 3 bases; nucleotides not matched to a gene: 9. The CDR3 spans 14 residues. Germline loops: CDR1 SQVTM, CDR2 ANQGSEA. CDR3 bases: TGCAGCGTTCACAAATCCGGGACAGACTATGGCTACACCTTC. It encodes CSVHKSGTDYGYTF. Drawing the rest from reference TRBV29-1 and TRBJ1-2, the complete variable domain is SAVISQKPSRDICQRGTSLTIQCQVDSQVTMMFWYRQQPGQSLTLIATANQGSEATYESGFVIDKFPISRPNLTFSTLTVSNMSPEDSSIYLCSVHKSGTDYGYTFGSGTRLTVV.

The V call is TRBV28, the J call TRBJ2-2; D remains ambiguous. V lost 4 bases to trimming and J lost 0 bases, with 6 bases between them. The CDR3 sequence is 14 residues long. CDR1 is MDHEN and CDR2 is SYDVKM in the germline V gene. CDR3 protein: CASSSAANTGELFF. The CDR3 coding sequence is TGTGCCAGCAGTTCTGCAGCGAACACCGGGGAGCTGTTTTTT.

Here the CDR3 DNA reads TGTGCCAGTACCTTGGGCAGTACTAACTATGGCTACACCTTC. It translates to CASTLGSTNYGYTF. The chain is built from TRBV19 and TRBJ1-2; D unclear. Germline-derived CDR1 and CDR2 are LNHDA and SQIVND (reference sequence). Trimming removed 7 bases at V and 0 bases at J, with 12 bases between. This CDR3 is 14 amino acids long.